This note documents a single T cell receptor (beta chain) sequence. Only in-frame clones appear in the TCRdb table, and some are missing; sequencing was by immunoSEQ multiplex PCR. This table holds 100,000 to 120,000 clones, roughly 88% found once. The data originate from a study of cytomegalovirus exposure and HLA in healthy donors. V lost 9 bases, J lost 5 bases, and 11 bases lay in between. Germline V gene data show CDR1 as ENHRY and CDR2 as SYGVKD. The CDR3 covers 12 residues. Material for sequencing was PBMCs. This clonotype originated in a woman in her 30s in good health and CMV-seropositive. The genes are TRBV10-3 and TRBJ2-1; the D gene is possibly TRBD1 (6 bases). The CDR3 DNA reads as TGTGCCATAGAGGGGGACCACAATGAGCAGTTCTTC. The encoded protein is CAIEGDHNEQFF.